The rows below give T cell receptor beta chains drawn from one sample of a study of post-analysis software for immune sequencing data. MiXCR, applied by TCRdb to the PCR reads, yields one record per CDR3 protein. The sample has hundreds of thousands of distinct CDR3 sequences, 25% to 30% seen once. Source material: blood. The receptors derive from a girl between 10 and 17 years old with multiple sclerosis. The CDR3 runs from the conserved cysteine through the conserved F or W. D genes are given only for firm matches. Expanded clones get a size class; other rows say once, few or many, or leave the size out.

v_call: TRBV7-9
j_call: TRBJ2-1
d_call: .
clone_size: few
cdr3_nt: TGTGCCAGCAGCTCCGGGGCTACCACCACCTACAATGAGCAGTTCTTC
cdr3_aa: CASSSGATTTYNEQFF

v_call: TRBV29-1
j_call: TRBJ1-1
d_call: TRBD1
clone_size: few
cdr3_nt: TGCAGCGTTGAAGACCCCAACAGGGGACTAAACACTGAAGCTTTCTTT
cdr3_aa: CSVEDPNRGLNTEAFF

v_call: TRBV4-1
j_call: TRBJ2-3
d_call: .
clone_size: few
cdr3_nt: TGCGCCAGCAGCCTCGAGGTTAATGCAGATACGCAGTATTTT
cdr3_aa: CASSLEVNADTQYF

v_call: TRBV27
j_call: TRBJ2-7
d_call: TRBD2
clone_size: .
cdr3_nt: TGTGCCTGCAGCGCTAGCGGGAGAATATCTGAGCAGTACTTC
cdr3_aa: CACSASGRISEQYF

v_call: TRBV20-1
j_call: TRBJ1-1
d_call: TRBD1
clone_size: few
cdr3_nt: TGCAGTGCTAGATTACAGGGGGCGTACACTGAAGCTTTCTTT
cdr3_aa: CSARLQGAYTEAFF

v_call: TRBV20-1
j_call: TRBJ1-1
d_call: .
clone_size: .
cdr3_nt: TGCAGTGCTATCCGACAGAGAATGAACACTGAAGCTTTCTTT
cdr3_aa: CSAIRQRMNTEAFF

v_call: TRBV5-6
j_call: TRBJ2-7
d_call: .
clone_size: .
cdr3_nt: TGTGCCAGCGCCTCCCTGGGGATTACCTCCTACGAGCAGTACTTC
cdr3_aa: CASASLGITSYEQYF

v_call: TRBV2
j_call: TRBJ2-5
d_call: .
clone_size: many
cdr3_nt: TGTGCCAGCAGCCAAGACCAAGAGACCCAGTACTTC
cdr3_aa: CASSQDQETQYF

v_call: TRBV5-1
j_call: TRBJ2-7
d_call: TRBD1
clone_size: .
cdr3_nt: TGCGCCAGCAGCTGGACGGGGACAGACCCCTACGAGCAGTACTTC
cdr3_aa: CASSWTGTDPYEQYF

v_call: TRBV12-3/TRBV12-4
j_call: TRBJ2-7
d_call: .
clone_size: .
cdr3_nt: TGTGCCAGCGTCCGGGTAGGGATCAACGAGCAGTACTTC
cdr3_aa: CASVRVGINEQYF

v_call: TRBV29-1
j_call: TRBJ2-3
d_call: .
clone_size: many
cdr3_nt: TGCAGCGGCTCAGGGACAGATACGCAGTATTTT
cdr3_aa: CSGSGTDTQYF

v_call: TRBV4-3
j_call: TRBJ2-7
d_call: TRBD1
clone_size: .
cdr3_nt: TGCGCCAGCAGCCGGCAACAGGGGCCCCCCTACGAGCAGTACTTC
cdr3_aa: CASSRQQGPPYEQYF

v_call: TRBV27
j_call: TRBJ2-2
d_call: TRBD1
clone_size: .
cdr3_nt: TGTGCCAGCAGTTTACGAGAAATACCGGGACAGGGTTTCGACACCGGGGAGCTGTTTTTT
cdr3_aa: CASSLREIPGQGFDTGELFF

v_call: TRBV5-1
j_call: TRBJ2-3
d_call: TRBD1
clone_size: .
cdr3_nt: TGCGTCAGCAGCGCACAGGGGACCCCTAGCACAGATACGCAGTATTTT
cdr3_aa: CVSSAQGTPSTDTQYF

v_call: TRBV14
j_call: TRBJ2-6
d_call: TRBD1
clone_size: few
cdr3_nt: TGTGCCAGCAGCCACCGGACAGGGGGGACCAACGTCCTGACTTTC
cdr3_aa: CASSHRTGGTNVLTF

v_call: TRBV3-1
j_call: TRBJ2-7
d_call: .
clone_size: few
cdr3_nt: TGTGCCAGCAGCGACGGCTACGGAACCTACGAGCAGTACTTC
cdr3_aa: CASSDGYGTYEQYF

v_call: TRBV20-1
j_call: TRBJ2-1
d_call: .
clone_size: .
cdr3_nt: TGCAGTGCTAGAGATCGGGTGGGGGGATACTACAATGAGCAGTTCTTC
cdr3_aa: CSARDRVGGYYNEQFF

v_call: TRBV4-2
j_call: TRBJ2-3
d_call: TRBD2
clone_size: few
cdr3_nt: TGTGCCAGCAGCCAAGCTTCCGCGGGGGTGATCACAGATACGCAGTATTTT
cdr3_aa: CASSQASAGVITDTQYF

v_call: TRBV7-8
j_call: TRBJ2-7
d_call: TRBD1
clone_size: few
cdr3_nt: TGTGCCAGCAGCCCAGGACCAGCCCGGGACAGGCAATCCGAGCAGTACTTC
cdr3_aa: CASSPGPARDRQSEQYF

v_call: TRBV2
j_call: TRBJ1-2
d_call: TRBD1
clone_size: .
cdr3_nt: TGTGCCAGCAGCTCCGGGACAGGGTCCTATGGCTACACCTTC
cdr3_aa: CASSSGTGSYGYTF

v_call: TRBV3-1
j_call: TRBJ2-5
d_call: .
clone_size: .
cdr3_nt: TGTGCCAGCAGCCCAGTACCTAGCAGATTTCAAGAGACCCAGTACTTC
cdr3_aa: CASSPVPSRFQETQYF

v_call: TRBV4-1
j_call: TRBJ1-1
d_call: .
clone_size: .
cdr3_nt: TGCGCCAGCAGCCAAGGAGGCTGGAGTGAAGCTTTCTTT
cdr3_aa: CASSQGGWSEAFF

v_call: TRBV2
j_call: TRBJ2-1
d_call: .
clone_size: .
cdr3_nt: TGTGCCAGCAGTCCGACTAGGGATGAGCAGTTCTTC
cdr3_aa: CASSPTRDEQFF

v_call: TRBV12-3/TRBV12-4
j_call: TRBJ2-7
d_call: .
clone_size: few
cdr3_nt: TGTGCCAGCAGTTTAAGACGAGCTCTCTACGAGCAGTACTTC
cdr3_aa: CASSLRRALYEQYF

v_call: TRBV9
j_call: TRBJ2-7
d_call: TRBD1
clone_size: few
cdr3_nt: TGTGCCAGCAGCGTAGAGACAGGGGGGTCCTACGAGCAGTACTTC
cdr3_aa: CASSVETGGSYEQYF

v_call: TRBV5-1
j_call: TRBJ2-7
d_call: .
clone_size: .
cdr3_nt: TGTGCCAGCAGCTTAGTCCCCCACGAGCAGTACTTC
cdr3_aa: CASSLVPHEQYF